The clone carrying this TCR beta chain was observed a handful of times. The sample belongs to a study of OX40 agonist ivuxolimab in advanced cancers. Across the study: Two cutaneous melanoma patients and one hepatocellular carcinoma patient, three in all, had partial responses.

This table comes from immunoSEQ multiplex PCR, and its TCRdb copy is limited to in-frame clones, with some not included. The data show tens of thousands of clones, 75% to 90% seen once. This CDR3 spans 15 amino acids. The junction had 2 bases not matched to a gene; V was cut back by 0 bases and J by 2 bases. The germline CDR1 and CDR2 sequences are LGHNA and YNFKEQ. This chain joins TRBV4-2 and TRBJ2-5; 8 nucleotides align to TRBD2. The starting material was CD4+ or CD8+ T cells sorted from blood, obtained in a trial of the OX40 agonist ivuxolimab. This TCR was sampled from an adult with an advanced solid tumor such as melanoma, head and neck, liver or kidney cancer. In DNA, the CDR3 is TGTGCCAGCAGCCAAGAGGCTAGCGGGCAAGAGACCCAGTACTTC. Amino acids: CASSQEASGQETQYF.